This T cell receptor (beta chain) was sequenced during a study of beta chain features in type 1 diabetes. Once sorted, every population was more than 95% pure. Expressed TCRB transcripts were sequenced because the entire RNA isolate underwent reverse transcription. Each sample of naive, central memory or regulatory T cells had, on average, roughly 3.6 million reads. Clones were sequenced by immunoSEQ multiplex PCR, and TCRdb holds only the in-frame ones, with some missing. Of about 700,000 clones listed, around an eighth are singletons. CDR3 size: 16 residues. Germline V gives CDR1 LNHDA, CDR2 SQIVND (reference sequence). Trimming cost V 6 bases and J 0 bases, with 15 bases left between them. This clone was observed a handful of times. Its antigen is currently unknown. Findings of the study overall: VDJ junctions from type 1 diabetes patients carried fewer insertions and larger deletions. There was a moderate but significant shortening of TCRB CDR3s in all four CD4+ subsets of Type 1 diabetes patients.

Input material: naive CD4+ T cells from blood. The gene calls are TRBV19 and TRBJ1-5; no firm D call. The clonotype comes from a young man with type 1 diabetes. The CDR3 loop reads CASRAGRMYSNQPQHF. CDR3 bases: TGTGCCAGTAGGGCGGGCAGGATGTATAGCAATCAGCCCCAGCATTTT.